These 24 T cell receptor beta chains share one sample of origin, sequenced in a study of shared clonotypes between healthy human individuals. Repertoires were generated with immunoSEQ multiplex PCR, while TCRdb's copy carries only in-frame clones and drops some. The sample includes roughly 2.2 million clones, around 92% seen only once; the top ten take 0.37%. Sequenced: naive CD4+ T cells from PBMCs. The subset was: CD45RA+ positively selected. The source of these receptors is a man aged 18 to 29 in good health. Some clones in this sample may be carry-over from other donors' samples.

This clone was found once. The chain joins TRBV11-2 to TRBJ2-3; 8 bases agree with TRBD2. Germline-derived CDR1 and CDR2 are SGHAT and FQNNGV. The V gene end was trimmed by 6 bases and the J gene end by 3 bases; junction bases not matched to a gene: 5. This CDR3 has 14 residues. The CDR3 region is CASSYGGRTDTQYF. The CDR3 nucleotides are TGTGCCAGCAGTTACGGCGGGAGGACAGATACGCAGTATTTT. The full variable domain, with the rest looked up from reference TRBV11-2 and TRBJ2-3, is EAGVAQSPRYKIIEKRQSVAFWCNPISGHATLYWYQQILGQGPKLLIQFQNNGVVDDSQLPKDRFSAERLKGVDSTLKIQPAKLEDSAVYLCASSYGGRTDTQYFGPGTRLTVL.

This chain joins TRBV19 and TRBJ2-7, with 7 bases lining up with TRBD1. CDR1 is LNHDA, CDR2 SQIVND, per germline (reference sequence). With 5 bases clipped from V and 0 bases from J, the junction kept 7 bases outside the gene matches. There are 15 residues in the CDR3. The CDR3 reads CASSRTTGNSYEQYF. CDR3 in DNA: TGTGCCAGTAGTCGAACGACAGGGAACTCCTACGAGCAGTACTTC.

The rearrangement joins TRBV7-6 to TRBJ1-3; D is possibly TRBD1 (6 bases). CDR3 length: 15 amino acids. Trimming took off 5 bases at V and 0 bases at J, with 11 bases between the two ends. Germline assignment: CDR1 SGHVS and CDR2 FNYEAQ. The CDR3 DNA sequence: TGTGCCAGCAGCGCCCAACAGGGCTCTGGAAACACCATATATTTT. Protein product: CASSAQQGSGNTIYF.

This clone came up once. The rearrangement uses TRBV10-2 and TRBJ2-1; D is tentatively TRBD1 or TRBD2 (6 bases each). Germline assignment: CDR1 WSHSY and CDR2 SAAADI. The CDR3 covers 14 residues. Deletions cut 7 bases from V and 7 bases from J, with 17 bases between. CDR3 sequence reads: CASTRLGGGNEQFF. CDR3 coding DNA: TGCGCCAGCACCCGACTAGGGGGAGGAAATGAGCAGTTCTTC.

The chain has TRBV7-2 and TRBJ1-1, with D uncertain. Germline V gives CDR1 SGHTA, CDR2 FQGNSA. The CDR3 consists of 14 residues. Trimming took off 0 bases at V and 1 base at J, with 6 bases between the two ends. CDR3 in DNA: TGTGCCAGCAGCTTAGCGATGGCGAACACTGAAGCTTTCTTT. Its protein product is CASSLAMANTEAFF. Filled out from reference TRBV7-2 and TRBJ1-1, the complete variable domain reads GAGVSQSPSNKVTEKGKDVELRCDPISGHTALYWYRQSLGQGLEFLIYFQGNSAPDKSGLPSDRFSAERTGGSVSTLTIQRTQQEDSAVYLCASSLAMANTEAFFGQGTRLTVV.

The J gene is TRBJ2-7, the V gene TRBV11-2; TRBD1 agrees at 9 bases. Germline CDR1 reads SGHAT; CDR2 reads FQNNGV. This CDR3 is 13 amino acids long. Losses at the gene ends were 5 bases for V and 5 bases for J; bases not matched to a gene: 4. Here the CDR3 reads CASSRDREDEQYF. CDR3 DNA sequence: TGTGCCAGCAGCCGGGACAGGGAAGACGAGCAGTACTTC.

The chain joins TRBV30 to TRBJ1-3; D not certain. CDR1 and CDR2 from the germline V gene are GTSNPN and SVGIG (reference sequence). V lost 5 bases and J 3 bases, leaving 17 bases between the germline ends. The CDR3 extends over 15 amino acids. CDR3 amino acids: CAWQEGVNLGNTIYF. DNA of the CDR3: TGTGCCTGGCAGGAGGGAGTTAACCTTGGAAACACCATATATTTT.

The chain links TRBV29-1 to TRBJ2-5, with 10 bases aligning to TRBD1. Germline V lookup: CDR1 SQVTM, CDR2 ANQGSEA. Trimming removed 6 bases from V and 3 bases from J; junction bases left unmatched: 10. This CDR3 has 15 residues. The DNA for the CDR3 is TGCAGCGTGAGTCCCGGGACAGGGGCGGAAGAGACCCAGTACTTC. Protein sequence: CSVSPGTGAEETQYF. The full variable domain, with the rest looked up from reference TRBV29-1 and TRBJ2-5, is SAVISQKPSRDICQRGTSLTIQCQVDSQVTMMFWYRQQPGQSLTLIATANQGSEATYESGFVIDKFPISRPNLTFSTLTVSNMSPEDSSIYLCSVSPGTGAEETQYFGPGTRLLVL.

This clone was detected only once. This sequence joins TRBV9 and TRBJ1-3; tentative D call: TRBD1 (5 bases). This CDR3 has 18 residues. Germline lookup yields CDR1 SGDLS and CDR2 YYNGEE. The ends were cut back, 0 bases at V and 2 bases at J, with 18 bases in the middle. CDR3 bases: TGTGCCAGCAGCGTAGTTACGGGGGAAGGGCTAGCTGGAAACACCATATATTTT. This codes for CASSVVTGEGLAGNTIYF. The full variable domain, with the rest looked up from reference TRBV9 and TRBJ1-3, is DSGVTQTPKHLITATGQRVTLRCSPRSGDLSVYWYQQSLDQGLQFLIQYYNGEERAKGNILERFSAQQFPDLHSELNLSSLELGDSALYFCASSVVTGEGLAGNTIYFGEGSWLTVV.

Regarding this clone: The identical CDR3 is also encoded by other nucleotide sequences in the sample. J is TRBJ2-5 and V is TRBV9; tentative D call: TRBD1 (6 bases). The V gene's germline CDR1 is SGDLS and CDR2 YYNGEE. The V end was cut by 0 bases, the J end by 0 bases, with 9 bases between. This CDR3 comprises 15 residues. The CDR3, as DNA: TGTGCCAGCAGCGTAGTGGGGACAAACCAAGAGACCCAGTACTTC. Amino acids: CASSVVGTNQETQYF.

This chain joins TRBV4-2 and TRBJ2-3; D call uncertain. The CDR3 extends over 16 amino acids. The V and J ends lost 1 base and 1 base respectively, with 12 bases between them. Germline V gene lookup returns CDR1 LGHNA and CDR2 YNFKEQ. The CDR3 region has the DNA TGTGCCAGCAGCCAAGCCGGACCAGAGGGCACAGATACGCAGTATTTT. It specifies CASSQAGPEGTDTQYF.

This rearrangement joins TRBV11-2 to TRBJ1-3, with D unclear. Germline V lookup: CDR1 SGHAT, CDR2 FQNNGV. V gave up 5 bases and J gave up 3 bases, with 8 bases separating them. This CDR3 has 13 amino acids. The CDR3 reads CASSRTDGNTIYF. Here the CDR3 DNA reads TGTGCCAGCAGCCGGACCGATGGAAACACCATATATTTT.

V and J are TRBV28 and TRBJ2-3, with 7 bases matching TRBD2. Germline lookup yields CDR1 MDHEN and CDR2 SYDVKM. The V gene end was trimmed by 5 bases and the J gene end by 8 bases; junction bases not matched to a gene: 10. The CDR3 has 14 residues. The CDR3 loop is CASSPRTRVGTQYF. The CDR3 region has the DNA TGTGCCAGCAGTCCACGGACTAGGGTGGGTACGCAGTATTTT.

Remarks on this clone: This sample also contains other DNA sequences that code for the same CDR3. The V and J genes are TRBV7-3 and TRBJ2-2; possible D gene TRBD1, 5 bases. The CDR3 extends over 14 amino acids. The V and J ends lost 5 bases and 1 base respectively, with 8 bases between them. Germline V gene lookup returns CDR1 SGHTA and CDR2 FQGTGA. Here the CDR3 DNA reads TGTGCCAGCAGCCCCGACAGGAACACCGGGGAGCTGTTTTTT. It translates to CASSPDRNTGELFF.

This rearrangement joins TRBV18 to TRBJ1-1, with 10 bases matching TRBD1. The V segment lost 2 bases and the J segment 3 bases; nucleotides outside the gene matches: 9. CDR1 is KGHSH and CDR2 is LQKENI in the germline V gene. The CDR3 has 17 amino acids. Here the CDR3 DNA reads TGTGCCAGCTCACCAACCCCGACAGGGGGCGTAGACACTGAAGCTTTCTTT. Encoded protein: CASSPTPTGGVDTEAFF.

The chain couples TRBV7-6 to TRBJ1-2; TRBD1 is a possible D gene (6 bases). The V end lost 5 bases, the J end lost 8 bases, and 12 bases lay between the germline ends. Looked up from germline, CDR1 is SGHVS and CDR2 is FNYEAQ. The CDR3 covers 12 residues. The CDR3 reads CASSPEGGGYTF. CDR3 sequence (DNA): TGTGCCAGCAGCCCGGAGGGGGGAGGCTACACCTTC.

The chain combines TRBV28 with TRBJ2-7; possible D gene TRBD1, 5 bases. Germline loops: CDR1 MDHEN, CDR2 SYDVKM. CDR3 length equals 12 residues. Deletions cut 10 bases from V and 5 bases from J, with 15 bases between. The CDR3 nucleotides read TGTGCCACACTCTCCTGGGGCAACGAGCAGTACTTC. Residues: CATLSWGNEQYF. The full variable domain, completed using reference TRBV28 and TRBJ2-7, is DVKVTQSSRYLVKRTGEKVFLECVQDMDHENMFWYRQDPGLGLRLIYFSYDVKMKEKGDIPEGYSVSREKKERFSLILESASTNQTSMYLCATLSWGNEQYFGPGTRLTVT.

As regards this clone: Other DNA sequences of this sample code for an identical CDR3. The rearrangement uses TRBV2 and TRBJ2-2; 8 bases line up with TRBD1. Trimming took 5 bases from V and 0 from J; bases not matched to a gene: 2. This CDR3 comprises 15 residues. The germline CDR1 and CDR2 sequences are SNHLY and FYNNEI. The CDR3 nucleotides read TGTGCCAGCAGTCCGGACAGGGCGAACACCGGGGAGCTGTTTTTT. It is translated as CASSPDRANTGELFF.

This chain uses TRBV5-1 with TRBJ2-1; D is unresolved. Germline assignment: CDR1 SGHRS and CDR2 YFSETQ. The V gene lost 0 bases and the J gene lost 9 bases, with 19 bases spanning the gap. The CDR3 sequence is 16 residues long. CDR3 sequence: CASSLDFAVGWSEQFF. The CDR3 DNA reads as TGCGCCAGCAGCTTGGATTTTGCGGTAGGCTGGAGTGAGCAGTTCTTC.

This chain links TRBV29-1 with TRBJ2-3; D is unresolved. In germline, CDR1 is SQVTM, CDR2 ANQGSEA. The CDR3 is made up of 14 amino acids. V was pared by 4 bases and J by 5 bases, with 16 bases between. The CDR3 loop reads CSVAGVKLGDTQYF. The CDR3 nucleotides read TGCAGCGTTGCGGGCGTTAAATTGGGAGATACGCAGTATTTT.

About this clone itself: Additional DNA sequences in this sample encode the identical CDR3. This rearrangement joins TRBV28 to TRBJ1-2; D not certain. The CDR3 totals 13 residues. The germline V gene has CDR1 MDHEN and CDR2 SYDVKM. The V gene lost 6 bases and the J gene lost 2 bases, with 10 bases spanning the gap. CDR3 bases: TGTGCCAGCAGCTCCGATAGAAACTATGGCTACACCTTC. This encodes CASSSDRNYGYTF.

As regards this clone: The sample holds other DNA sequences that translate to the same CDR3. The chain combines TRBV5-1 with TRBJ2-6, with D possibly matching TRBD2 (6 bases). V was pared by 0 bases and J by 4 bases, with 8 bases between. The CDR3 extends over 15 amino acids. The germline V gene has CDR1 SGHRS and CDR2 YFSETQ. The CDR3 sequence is CASSLGEAGANVLTF. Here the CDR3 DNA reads TGCGCCAGCAGCTTGGGGGAGGCCGGGGCCAACGTCCTGACTTTC.

The CDR3 sequence is CASSQLQGLRWDIQYF. Here the CDR3 DNA reads TGTGCCAGCAGCCAACTACAGGGTCTTAGGTGGGACATTCAGTACTTC. The chain has TRBV5-6 and TRBJ2-4; D perhaps matches TRBD1 (6 bases). The V end lost 4 bases, the J end lost 8 bases, and 22 bases lay between the germline ends. Germline assignment: CDR1 SGHDT and CDR2 YYEEEE. The CDR3 is made up of 16 amino acids.

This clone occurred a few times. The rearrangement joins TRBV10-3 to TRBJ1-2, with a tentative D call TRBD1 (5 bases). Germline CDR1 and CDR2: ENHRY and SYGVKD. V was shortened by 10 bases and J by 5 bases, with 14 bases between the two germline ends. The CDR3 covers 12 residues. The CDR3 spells CATTREGYGYTF. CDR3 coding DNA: TGTGCCACCACCAGGGAGGGGTATGGCTACACCTTC.